One and the same sample provided the 18 T cell receptor beta chains below, sequenced in a study of beta chain features in type 1 diabetes. Study-level results: TCRB CDR3s were moderately but significantly shorter in Type 1 diabetes patients in all four CD4+ subsets.

These receptors' antigens are unknown. Expressed TCRB transcripts were sequenced, since all the RNA that had been isolated was reverse transcribed. TCRdb's copy holds only in-frame clones and misses some; the assay was immunoSEQ multiplex PCR. The sample lists hundreds of thousands of clones, roughly 13% occurring once. The material sequenced was naive CD4+ T cells from blood. These receptors originate from a man younger than 35 with type 1 diabetes.

The chain combines TRBV5-4 with TRBJ2-5; 7 nucleotides match TRBD1. J lost 7 bases, V lost 3 bases, and 9 bases had no gene match. Germline V gives CDR1 SGHNT, CDR2 YYREEE (reference sequence). The CDR3 length is 14 residues. CDR3 loop: CASSSTGISGTQYF. CDR3 bases: TGTGCCAGCAGCTCGACAGGGATCAGCGGGACCCAGTACTTC.

This sequence joins TRBV18 and TRBJ1-2; D is undetermined. Germline loops: CDR1 KGHSH, CDR2 LQKENI. The CDR3 consists of 18 residues. V shed 0 bases and J shed 0 bases, with 17 bases lying between them. CDR3 region: CASSPPLFGGPANYGYTF. CDR3 DNA: TGTGCCAGCTCACCACCGTTGTTTGGAGGGCCCGCTAACTATGGCTACACCTTC. The full variable domain, in which reference TRBV18 and TRBJ1-2 provide the parts outside the CDR3, is NAGVMQNPRHLVRRRGQEARLRCSPMKGHSHVYWYRQLPEEGLKFMVYLQKENIIDESGMPKERFSAEFPKEGPSILRIQQVVRGDSAAYFCASSPPLFGGPANYGYTFGSGTRLTVV.

This clone has a handful of counts. The genes are TRBV30 and TRBJ2-3; 10 bases are shared with TRBD2. The CDR3 totals 13 residues. Germline CDR1 GTSNPN, CDR2 SVGIG (reference sequence). V shed 6 bases, J shed 9 bases, and the junction held 9 bases outside the gene matches. Here the CDR3 DNA reads TGTGCCTGCGCAGCGGGAGGGCCGGGGACGCAGTATTTT. Its translation is CACAAGGPGTQYF. The full variable domain, with the rest looked up from reference TRBV30 and TRBJ2-3, is SQTIHQWPATLVQPVGSPLSLECTVEGTSNPNLYWYRQAAGRGLQLLFYSVGIGQISSEVPQNLSASRPQDRQFILSSKKLLLSDSGFYLCACAAGGPGTQYFGPGTRLTVL.

The chain links TRBV27 to TRBJ2-1; maybe TRBD2 (6 bases). CDR1 MNHEY and CDR2 SMNVEV come from the germline V gene (reference sequence). With 2 bases removed from V and 12 bases from J, the gap between germline ends came to 17 bases. This CDR3 is built from 14 residues. The CDR3, as DNA: TGTGCCAGCAGTTTAGGGTGGGAGGTCGGGGGGCAGTTCTTC. Protein: CASSLGWEVGGQFF.

Regarding this clone: The sample holds other DNA sequences that translate to the same CDR3. The rearrangement links TRBV9 to TRBJ2-6; D not resolved. The CDR3 sequence is 14 residues long. Trimming removed 0 bases from V and 4 bases from J, with 5 bases in between. The V gene's germline CDR1 is SGDLS and CDR2 YYNGEE. The CDR3 spells CASSVASGANVLTF. CDR3 coding DNA: TGTGCCAGCAGCGTAGCTTCCGGGGCCAACGTCCTGACTTTC. Full variable domain (rest looked up from reference TRBV9 and TRBJ2-6): DSGVTQTPKHLITATGQRVTLRCSPRSGDLSVYWYQQSLDQGLQFLIQYYNGEERAKGNILERFSAQQFPDLHSELNLSSLELGDSALYFCASSVASGANVLTFGAGSRLTVL.

This rearrangement joins TRBV29-1 to TRBJ1-6, with 8 bases fitting TRBD1. The V and J ends lost 6 bases and 7 bases, in that order; junction bases with no gene match: 5. The CDR3 spans 13 residues. Germline V lookup: CDR1 SQVTM, CDR2 ANQGSEA. The CDR3 protein is CSVAGTGNSPLHF. The CDR3 nucleotides are TGCAGCGTGGCCGGGACAGGAAATTCACCCCTCCACTTT.

V is TRBV7-6 and J is TRBJ2-1; D call uncertain. The germline gives CDR1 SGHVS, CDR2 FNYEAQ. Trimming shortened V by 5 bases and J by 9 bases, and 11 bases separated the two germline ends. This CDR3 has 12 amino acids. CDR3 coding DNA: TGTGCCAGCAGCCCCGGGCGGCGTGAGCAGTTCTTC. Its translation is CASSPGRREQFF.

This chain connects TRBV6-1 to TRBJ2-5; 8 nucleotides line up with TRBD2. Germline trimming cut 8 bases from V and 3 bases from J; bases unmatched to any gene: 11. CDR1 and CDR2 from the germline V gene are MNHNS and SASEGT. This CDR3 has 15 amino acids. This CDR3 reads CASATDRGGEETQYF. The CDR3 DNA sequence: TGTGCCAGCGCTACGGACCGGGGGGGCGAAGAGACCCAGTACTTC.

This clone was counted only a few times. This chain joins TRBV7-2 and TRBJ2-1, with D unclear. CDR1 SGHTA and CDR2 FQGNSA come from the germline V gene. The CDR3 totals 15 residues. The CDR3 spells CAHPSPAYPYNEQFF. The CDR3 nucleotides read TGTGCTCACCCGTCGCCAGCGTATCCCTACAATGAGCAGTTCTTC.

This sequence joins TRBV6-5 and TRBJ2-2; TRBD1 is a possible D gene (5 bases). The germline CDR1 and CDR2 sequences are MNHEY and SVGAGI. CDR3 size: 13 residues. V lost 5 bases, J lost 6 bases, and 10 bases lay in between. The CDR3 DNA reads TGTGCCAGCAGTACCCAGGGCGCCGGGGAGCTGTTTTTT. This gives the protein CASSTQGAGELFF.

This clone was recorded a few times. The chain recombines TRBV5-1 with TRBJ2-1, with D possibly being TRBD2 (6 bases). CDR1 is SGHRS, CDR2 YFSETQ, per germline. The CDR3 contains 14 residues. Trimming cost V 4 bases and J 5 bases, with 13 bases left between them. CDR3 sequence (DNA): TGCGCCAGCAGCGACTTAGGCGGGAACAATGAGCAGTTCTTC. Translation gives CASSDLGGNNEQFF.

The V gene is TRBV4-3, the J gene TRBJ1-1, with TRBD1 as a possible D gene (5 bases). The CDR3 length is 12 residues. With 5 bases removed from V and 1 base from J, the gap between germline ends came to 5 bases. Germline loops: CDR1 LGHNA, CDR2 YSLEER. CDR3 in amino acids: CASSGANTEAFF. The CDR3 DNA is TGCGCCAGCAGCGGGGCGAACACTGAAGCTTTCTTT.

Here the CDR3 reads CAIRTGGGYEQYF. The CDR3 coding sequence is TGTGCCATCAGGACAGGGGGCGGGTACGAGCAGTACTTC. The V and J genes are TRBV10-3 and TRBJ2-7; 10 nucleotides line up with TRBD1. J was trimmed by 4 bases and V by 6 bases; bases with no gene match: 3. The CDR3 is made up of 13 amino acids. CDR1 is ENHRY and CDR2 is SYGVKD in the germline V gene.

The genes are TRBV5-1 and TRBJ2-3; 11 nucleotides match TRBD2. The V gene's germline CDR1 is SGHRS and CDR2 YFSETQ. There are 16 residues in the CDR3. Germline trimming cut 2 bases from V and 5 bases from J; bases unmatched to any gene: 7. The CDR3 bases are TGCGCCAGCAGCTTTTTAGCGGGAGGGCCGGAAGATACGCAGTATTTT. Amino acids: CASSFLAGGPEDTQYF.

This clone was counted only a few times. The chain employs TRBV7-2 and TRBJ1-1; maybe TRBD1 (6 bases). V gave up 2 bases and J gave up 3 bases, with 10 bases separating them. This CDR3 contains 14 residues. The germline gives CDR1 SGHTA, CDR2 FQGNSA. DNA for the CDR3: TGTGCCAGCAGCTTACAGGGGATTGACACTGAAGCTTTCTTT. Encoded protein: CASSLQGIDTEAFF.

The chain couples TRBV30 to TRBJ2-5, with 7 bases fitting TRBD1. CDR1 is GTSNPN and CDR2 is SVGIG in the germline V gene (reference sequence). CDR3 size: 13 residues. V trimming: 4 bases; J trimming: 1 base; junction bases outside the gene matches: 3. CDR3 coding DNA: TGTGCCTGGACCCGGGACAGCCAAGAGACCCAGTACTTC. Translation: CAWTRDSQETQYF. Drawing the rest from reference TRBV30 and TRBJ2-5, the complete variable domain is SQTIHQWPATLVQPVGSPLSLECTVEGTSNPNLYWYRQAAGRGLQLLFYSVGIGQISSEVPQNLSASRPQDRQFILSSKKLLLSDSGFYLCAWTRDSQETQYFGPGTRLLVL.

This chain links TRBV7-9 with TRBJ2-1; no firm D call. V was trimmed by 0 bases and J by 6 bases, leaving 15 bases between them. The germline CDR1 and CDR2 sequences are SEHNR and FQNEAQ (reference sequence). The CDR3 runs to 16 residues. DNA of the CDR3: TGTGCCAGCAGCTTAGCGAGTCCGGTCTATTTCAATGAGCAGTTCTTC. Its protein is CASSLASPVYFNEQFF.

This rearrangement joins TRBV4-2 to TRBJ2-3; unclear D gene. CDR1 is LGHNA and CDR2 is YNFKEQ in the germline V gene. The CDR3 totals 13 residues. Between the trimmed V and J ends, which lost 2 bases and 2 bases, there was a span of 5 bases. The DNA for the CDR3 is TGTGCCAGCAGCCAAATCCCCACAGATACGCAGTATTTT. It encodes CASSQIPTDTQYF.